This TCR beta chain was sequenced in a study of beta chain bispecific antibodies for T cell cancers. General study findings and limits: Most targeted TRBV signal came from the leukemia cell line cells, not normal T cells. The TRBV12-3 share of total TRBV signal fell roughly 99% after anti-TRBV12 rather than anti-CD19 exposure.

This clonotype has at least ten counts. What it recognizes is unknown. Unique molecular identifier barcodes measured each clonotype's abundance. TCRdb reanalysed the 5' RACE reads using MiXCR and keeps one entry per CDR3 protein. The repertoire holds roughly 19,000 distinct CDR3 sequences, with about 2% as singletons. Either OKT3 anti-CD3 antibody or CD3/CD28 beads expanded T cells from blood mononuclear cells over 3 days. Trimming at V came to 3 bases and at J to 6 bases, leaving 4 bases not matched to a gene. This CDR3 is 15 amino acids long. From germline, CDR1 is SGDLS and CDR2 YYNGEE. The rearrangement links TRBV9 to TRBJ2-1, with TRBD2 matching 12 bases. This TCR was sampled from a human donor in good health. Some clones in this sample may be carry-over from other donors' samples. Here the sequenced sample was healthy donor T cells cultured with leukemia cells, taken from a culture containing a bispecific antibody targeting TCR Vbeta12. The DNA of the CDR3 is TGTGCCAGCAGCGCTGGGGGACTAGCGGGCAATGAGCAGTTCTTC. Encoded protein: CASSAGGLAGNEQFF.